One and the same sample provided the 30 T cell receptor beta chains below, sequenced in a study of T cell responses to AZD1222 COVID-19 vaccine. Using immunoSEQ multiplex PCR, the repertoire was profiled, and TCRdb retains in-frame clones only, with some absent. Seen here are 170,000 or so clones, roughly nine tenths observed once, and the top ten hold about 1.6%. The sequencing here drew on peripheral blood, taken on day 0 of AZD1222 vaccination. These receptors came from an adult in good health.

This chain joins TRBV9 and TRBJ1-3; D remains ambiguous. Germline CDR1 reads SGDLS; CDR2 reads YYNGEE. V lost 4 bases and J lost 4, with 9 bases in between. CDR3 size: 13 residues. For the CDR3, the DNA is TGTGCCAGCAGCACCCGGTCCGGAAACACCATATATTTT. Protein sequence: CASSTRSGNTIYF.

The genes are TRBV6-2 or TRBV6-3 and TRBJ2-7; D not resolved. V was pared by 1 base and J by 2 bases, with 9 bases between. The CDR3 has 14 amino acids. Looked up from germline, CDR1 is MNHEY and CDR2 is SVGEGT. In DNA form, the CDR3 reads TGTGCCAGCAGTTACTTGCCGAAAACCTACGAGCAGTACTTC. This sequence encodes CASSYLPKTYEQYF.

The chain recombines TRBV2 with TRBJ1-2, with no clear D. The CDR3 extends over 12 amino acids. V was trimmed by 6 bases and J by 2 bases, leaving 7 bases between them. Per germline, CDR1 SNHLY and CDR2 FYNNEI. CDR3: CASRRDNYGYTF. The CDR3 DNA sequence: TGTGCCAGCAGGAGAGACAACTATGGCTACACCTTC. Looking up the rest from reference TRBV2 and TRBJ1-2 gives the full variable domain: EPEVTQTPSHQVTQMGQEVILRCVPISNHLYFYWYRQILGQKVEFLVSFYNNEISEKSEIFDDQFSVERPDGSNFTLKIRSTKLEDSAMYFCASRRDNYGYTFGSGTRLTVV.

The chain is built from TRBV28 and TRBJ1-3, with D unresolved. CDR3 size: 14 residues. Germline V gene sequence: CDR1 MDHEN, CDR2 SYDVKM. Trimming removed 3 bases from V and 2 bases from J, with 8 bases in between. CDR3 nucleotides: TGTGCCAGCAGTTTTTGGGGTCCTGGAAACACCATATATTTT. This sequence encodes CASSFWGPGNTIYF.

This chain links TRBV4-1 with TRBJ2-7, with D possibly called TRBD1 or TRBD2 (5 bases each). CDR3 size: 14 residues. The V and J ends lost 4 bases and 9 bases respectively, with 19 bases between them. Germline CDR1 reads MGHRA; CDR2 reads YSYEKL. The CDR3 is CASSPYRGLVGQYF. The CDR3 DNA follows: TGCGCCAGCAGCCCTTACCGGGGCCTGGTGGGGCAGTACTTC.

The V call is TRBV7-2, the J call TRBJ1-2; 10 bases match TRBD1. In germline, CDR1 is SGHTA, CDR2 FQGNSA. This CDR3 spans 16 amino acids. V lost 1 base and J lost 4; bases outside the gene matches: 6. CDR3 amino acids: CASSLGGQGRVYGYTF. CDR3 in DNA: TGTGCCAGCAGCTTAGGGGGACAGGGGAGGGTCTATGGCTACACCTTC.

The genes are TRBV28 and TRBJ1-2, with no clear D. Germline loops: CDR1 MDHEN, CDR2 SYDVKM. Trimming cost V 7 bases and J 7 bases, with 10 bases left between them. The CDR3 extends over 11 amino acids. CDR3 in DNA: TGTGCCAGCACAGCTAGGCTTGGCTACACCTTC. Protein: CASTARLGYTF.

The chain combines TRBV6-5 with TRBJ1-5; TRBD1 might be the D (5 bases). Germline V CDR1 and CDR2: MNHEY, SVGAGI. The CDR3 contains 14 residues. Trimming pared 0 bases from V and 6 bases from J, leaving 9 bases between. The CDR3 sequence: CASSYSRGGQPQHF. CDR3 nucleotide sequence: TGTGCCAGCAGTTACTCTCGGGGGGGTCAGCCCCAGCATTTT.

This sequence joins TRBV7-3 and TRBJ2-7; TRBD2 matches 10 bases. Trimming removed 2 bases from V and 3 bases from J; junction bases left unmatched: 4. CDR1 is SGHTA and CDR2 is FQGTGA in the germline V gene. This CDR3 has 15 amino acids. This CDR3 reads CASSLYPSGGYEQYF. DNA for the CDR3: TGTGCCAGCAGCTTATATCCTAGCGGGGGCTACGAGCAGTACTTC.

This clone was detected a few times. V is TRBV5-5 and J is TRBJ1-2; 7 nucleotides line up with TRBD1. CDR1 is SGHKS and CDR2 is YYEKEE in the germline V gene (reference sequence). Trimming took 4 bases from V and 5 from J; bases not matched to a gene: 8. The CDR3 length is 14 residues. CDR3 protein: CASSDSGTAYGYTF. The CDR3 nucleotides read TGTGCCAGCAGCGATTCCGGGACAGCTTATGGCTACACCTTC. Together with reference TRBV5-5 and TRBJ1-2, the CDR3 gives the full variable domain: DAGVTQSPTHLIKTRGQQVTLRCSPISGHKSVSWYQQVLGQGPQFIFQYYEKEERGRGNFPDRFSARQFPNYSSELNVNALLLGDSALYLCASSDSGTAYGYTFGSGTRLTVV.

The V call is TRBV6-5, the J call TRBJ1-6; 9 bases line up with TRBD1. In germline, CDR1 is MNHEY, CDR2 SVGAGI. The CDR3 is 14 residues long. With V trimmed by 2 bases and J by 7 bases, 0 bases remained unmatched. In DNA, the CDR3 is TGTGCCAGCAGTTACGGGACAGGGAATTCACCCCTCCACTTT. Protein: CASSYGTGNSPLHF.

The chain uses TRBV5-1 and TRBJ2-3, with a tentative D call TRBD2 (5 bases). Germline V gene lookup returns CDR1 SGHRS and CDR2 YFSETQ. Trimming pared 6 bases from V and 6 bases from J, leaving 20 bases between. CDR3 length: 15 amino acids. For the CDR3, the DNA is TGCGCCAGCACCCTTCTACTCCCCGGGGAGGATACGCAGTATTTT. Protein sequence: CASTLLLPGEDTQYF.

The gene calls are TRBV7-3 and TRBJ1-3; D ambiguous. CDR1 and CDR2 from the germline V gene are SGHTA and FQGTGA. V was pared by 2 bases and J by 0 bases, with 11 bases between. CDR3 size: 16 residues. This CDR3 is CASSLSGARSGNTIYF. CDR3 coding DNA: TGTGCCAGCAGCTTATCAGGTGCCCGCTCTGGAAACACCATATATTTT.

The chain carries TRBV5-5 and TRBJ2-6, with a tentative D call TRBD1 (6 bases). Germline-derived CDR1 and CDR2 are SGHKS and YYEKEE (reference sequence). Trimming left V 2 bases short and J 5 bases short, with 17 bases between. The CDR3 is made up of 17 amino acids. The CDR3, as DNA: TGTGCCAGCAGCTTAAGACAGGACCCGATCCGGGCCAACGTCCTGACTTTC. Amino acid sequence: CASSLRQDPIRANVLTF.

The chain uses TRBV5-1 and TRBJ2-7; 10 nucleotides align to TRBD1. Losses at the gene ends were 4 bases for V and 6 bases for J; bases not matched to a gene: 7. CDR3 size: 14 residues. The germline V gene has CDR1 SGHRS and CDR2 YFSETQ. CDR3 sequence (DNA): TGCGCCAGCAGCCCCGGGACAGGGGTTTTCGAGCAGTACTTC. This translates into CASSPGTGVFEQYF.

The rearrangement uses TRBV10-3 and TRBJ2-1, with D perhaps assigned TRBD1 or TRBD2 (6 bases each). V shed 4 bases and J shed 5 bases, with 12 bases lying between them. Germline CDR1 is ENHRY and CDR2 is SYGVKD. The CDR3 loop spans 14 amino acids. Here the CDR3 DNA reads TGTGCCATCAGTGTACAGGGAGGCCACAATGAGCAGTTCTTC. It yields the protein CAISVQGGHNEQFF.

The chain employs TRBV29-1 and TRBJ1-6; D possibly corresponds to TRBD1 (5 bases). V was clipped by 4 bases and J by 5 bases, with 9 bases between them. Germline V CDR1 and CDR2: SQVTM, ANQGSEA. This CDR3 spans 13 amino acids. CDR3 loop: CSVGQGNNSPLHF. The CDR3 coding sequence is TGCAGCGTTGGCCAGGGAAATAATTCACCCCTCCACTTT.

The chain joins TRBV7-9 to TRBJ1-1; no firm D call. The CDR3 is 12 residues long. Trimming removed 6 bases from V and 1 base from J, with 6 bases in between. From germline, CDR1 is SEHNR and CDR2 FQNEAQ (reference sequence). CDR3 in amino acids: CASSQGNTEAFF. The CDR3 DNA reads TGTGCCAGCAGTCAAGGGAACACTGAAGCTTTCTTT.

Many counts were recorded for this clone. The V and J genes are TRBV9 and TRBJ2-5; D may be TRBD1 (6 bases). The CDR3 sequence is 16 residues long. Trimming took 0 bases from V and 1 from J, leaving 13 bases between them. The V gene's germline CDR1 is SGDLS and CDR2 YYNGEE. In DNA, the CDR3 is TGTGCCAGCAGCGTAGGGGGAAGGGGGACCCAAGAGACCCAGTACTTC. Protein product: CASSVGGRGTQETQYF.

The CDR3 nucleotides read TGTGCCAGTAGGAAACCGGGACAGGGGGCGAGGGATTCACCCCTCCACTTT. Translated: CASRKPGQGARDSPLHF. This chain joins TRBV19 and TRBJ1-6; 12 nucleotides match TRBD1. The CDR3 extends over 17 amino acids. Germline V lookup: CDR1 LNHDA, CDR2 SQIVND (reference sequence). J was trimmed by 8 bases and V by 6 bases; bases with no gene match: 11. Based on the CDR3 plus reference TRBV19 and TRBJ1-6, the full variable domain is DGGITQSPKYLFRKEGQNVTLSCEQNLNHDAMYWYRQDPGQGLRLIYYSQIVNDFQKGDIAEGYSVSREKKESFPLTVTSAQKNPTAFYLCASRKPGQGARDSPLHFGNGTRLTVT.

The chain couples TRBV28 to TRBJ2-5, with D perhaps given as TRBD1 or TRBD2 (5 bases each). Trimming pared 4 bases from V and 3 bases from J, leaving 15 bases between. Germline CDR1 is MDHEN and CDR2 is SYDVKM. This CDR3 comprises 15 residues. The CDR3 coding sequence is TGTGCCAGCAGTTCCTCCGGGACCACAGAAGAGACCCAGTACTTC. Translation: CASSSSGTTEETQYF.

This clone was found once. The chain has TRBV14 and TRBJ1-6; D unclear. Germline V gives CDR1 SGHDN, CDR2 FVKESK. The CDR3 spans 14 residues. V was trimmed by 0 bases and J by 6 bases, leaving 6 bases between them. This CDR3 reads CASSQEFRNSPLHF. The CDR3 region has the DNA TGTGCCAGCAGCCAAGAATTCCGTAATTCACCCCTCCACTTT.

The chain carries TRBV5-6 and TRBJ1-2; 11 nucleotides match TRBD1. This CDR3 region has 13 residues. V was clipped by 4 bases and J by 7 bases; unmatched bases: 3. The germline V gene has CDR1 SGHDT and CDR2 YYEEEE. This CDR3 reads CASSQGTGGGYTF. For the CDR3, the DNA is TGTGCCAGCAGCCAGGGGACAGGGGGTGGCTACACCTTC. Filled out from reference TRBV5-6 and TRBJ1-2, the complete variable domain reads DAGVTQSPTHLIKTRGQQVTLRCSPKSGHDTVSWYQQALGQGPQFIFQYYEEEERQRGNFPDRFSGHQFPNYSSELNVNALLLGDSALYLCASSQGTGGGYTFGSGTRLTVV.

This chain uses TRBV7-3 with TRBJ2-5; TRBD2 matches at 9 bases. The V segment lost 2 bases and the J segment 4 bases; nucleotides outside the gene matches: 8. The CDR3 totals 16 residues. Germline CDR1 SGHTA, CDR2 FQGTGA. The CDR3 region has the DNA TGTGCCAGCAGCTTATCAGGCGGGGGGGCCGGAGAGACCCAGTACTTC. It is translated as CASSLSGGGAGETQYF.

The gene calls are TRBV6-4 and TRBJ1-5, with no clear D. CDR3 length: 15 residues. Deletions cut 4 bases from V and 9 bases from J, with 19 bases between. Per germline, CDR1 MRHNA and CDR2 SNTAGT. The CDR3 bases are TGTGCCAGCAGTGCCAACAAACAGAACTCGGGGCCCCAGCATTTT. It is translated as CASSANKQNSGPQHF.

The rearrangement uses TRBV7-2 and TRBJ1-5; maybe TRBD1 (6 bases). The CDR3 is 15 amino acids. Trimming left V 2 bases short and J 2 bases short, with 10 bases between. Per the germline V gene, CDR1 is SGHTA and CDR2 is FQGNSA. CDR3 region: CASSLRGYRNQPQHF. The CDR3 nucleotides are TGTGCCAGCAGCTTAAGGGGGTACCGCAATCAGCCCCAGCATTTT.

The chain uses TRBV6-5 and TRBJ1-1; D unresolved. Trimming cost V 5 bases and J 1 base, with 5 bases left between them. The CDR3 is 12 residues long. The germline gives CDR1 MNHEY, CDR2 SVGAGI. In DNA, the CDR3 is TGTGCCAGCAGTCACGGGAACACTGAAGCTTTCTTT. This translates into CASSHGNTEAFF.

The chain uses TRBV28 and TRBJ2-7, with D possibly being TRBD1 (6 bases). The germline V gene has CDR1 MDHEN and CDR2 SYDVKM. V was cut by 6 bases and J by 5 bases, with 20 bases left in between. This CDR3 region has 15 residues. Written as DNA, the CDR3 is TGTGCCAGCAGCTCCGGGACATCAAAAGGGAACGAGCAGTACTTC. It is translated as CASSSGTSKGNEQYF. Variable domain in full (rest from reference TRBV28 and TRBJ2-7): DVKVTQSSRYLVKRTGEKVFLECVQDMDHENMFWYRQDPGLGLRLIYFSYDVKMKEKGDIPEGYSVSREKKERFSLILESASTNQTSMYLCASSSGTSKGNEQYFGPGTRLTVT.

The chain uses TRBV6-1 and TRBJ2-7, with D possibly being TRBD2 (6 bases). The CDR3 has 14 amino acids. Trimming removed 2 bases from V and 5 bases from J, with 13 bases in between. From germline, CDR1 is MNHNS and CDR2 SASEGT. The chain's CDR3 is CASSESLWGDEQYF. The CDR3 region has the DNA TGTGCCAGCAGTGAAAGTCTGTGGGGGGACGAGCAGTACTTC.

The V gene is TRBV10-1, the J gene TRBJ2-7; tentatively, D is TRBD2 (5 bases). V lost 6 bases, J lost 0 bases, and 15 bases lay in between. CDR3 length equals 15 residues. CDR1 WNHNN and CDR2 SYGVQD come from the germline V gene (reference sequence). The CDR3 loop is CASRVLGRSSYEQYF. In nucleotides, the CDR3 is TGCGCCAGCAGAGTACTAGGCCGGAGCTCCTACGAGCAGTACTTC.